This T cell receptor beta chain comes out of a study of brain metastases from non-small cell lung cancer. The data were produced by immunoSEQ multiplex PCR, yet TCRdb's version contains in-frame clones alone and is incomplete. The table includes some 820 clones, around nine tenths detected once. To note about this clone: The antigen is unknown.

Findings of the study overall: Metastases had sparse T cells but largely shared repertoires with primaries. Brain metastases had lower T-cell infiltration than primary tumors. T-cell clones appeared expanded in about 64% of brain metastases relative to matched primary tumors.

The CDR3 has 13 residues. Trimming removed 5 bases from V and 5 bases from J; junction bases left unmatched: 4. Germline CDR1 reads LNHNV; CDR2 reads YYDKDF (reference sequence). Sequencing was done on a sample of tissue from a brain metastasis. The chain couples TRBV15 to TRBJ1-2; 8 bases are shared with TRBD1. The sequence was collected from a donor over 35 with non-small cell lung cancer. This chain's CDR3 is CATSQDRVYGYTF. The CDR3 DNA follows: TGTGCCACCAGCCAGGACAGGGTATATGGCTACACCTTC.